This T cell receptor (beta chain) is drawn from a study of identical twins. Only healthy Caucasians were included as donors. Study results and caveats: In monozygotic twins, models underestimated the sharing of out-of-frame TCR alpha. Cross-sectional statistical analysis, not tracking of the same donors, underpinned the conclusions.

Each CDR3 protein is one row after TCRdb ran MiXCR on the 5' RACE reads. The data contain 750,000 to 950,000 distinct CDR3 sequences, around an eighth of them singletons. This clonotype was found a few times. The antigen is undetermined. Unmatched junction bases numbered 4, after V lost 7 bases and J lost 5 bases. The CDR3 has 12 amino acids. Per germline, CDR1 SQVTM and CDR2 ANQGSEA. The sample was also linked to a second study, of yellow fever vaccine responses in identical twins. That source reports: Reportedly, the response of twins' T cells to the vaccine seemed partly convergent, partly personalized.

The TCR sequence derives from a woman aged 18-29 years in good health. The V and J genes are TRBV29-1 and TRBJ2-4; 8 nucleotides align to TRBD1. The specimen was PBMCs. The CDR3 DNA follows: TGCAGCGCCCTGACAGGGGAAAACATTCAGTACTTC. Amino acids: CSALTGENIQYF.